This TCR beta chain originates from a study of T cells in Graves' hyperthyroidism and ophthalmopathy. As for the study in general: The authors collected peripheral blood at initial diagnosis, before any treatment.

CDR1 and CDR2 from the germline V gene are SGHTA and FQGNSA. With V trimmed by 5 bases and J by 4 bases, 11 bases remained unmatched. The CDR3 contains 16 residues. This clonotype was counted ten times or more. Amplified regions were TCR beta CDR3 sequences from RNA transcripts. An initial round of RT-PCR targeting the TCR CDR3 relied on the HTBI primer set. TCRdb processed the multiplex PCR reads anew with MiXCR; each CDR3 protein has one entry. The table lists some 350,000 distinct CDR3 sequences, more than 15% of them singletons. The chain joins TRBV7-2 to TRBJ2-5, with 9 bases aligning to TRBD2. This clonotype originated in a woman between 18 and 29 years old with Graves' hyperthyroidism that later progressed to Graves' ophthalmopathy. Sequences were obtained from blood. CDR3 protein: CASSPRGGAGLETQYF. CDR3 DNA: TGTGCCAGCAGCCCGCGGGGGGGAGCTGGTCTAGAGACCCAGTACTTC.